The entry below gives a single TCR beta chain sequence along with its context. Its antigen remains unknown. The authors sequenced patients whose flow cytometry had shown CD8+CD57+ cell expansion. The entry originates in a study of CD8+CD57+ T cells in acquired aplastic anemia. Study results and caveats: Overlap between patients and controls comprised 25 to 30 CD8+ CDR3 sequences.

The template used for profiling TCR beta VDJ and CDR3 was genomic DNA. TCRdb itself ran the reads through MiXCR, one entry per CDR3 protein. Of about 200,000 distinct CDR3 sequences listed, roughly 50% are singletons. The origin of this receptor is a human donor with aplastic anemia. Sequenced input: sorted CD4+, CD8+, or CD8+CD57+ T cells (not recorded which) from PBMCs.

This CDR3 is CASSAGGRSNEKLFF. The CDR3 DNA follows: TGTGCCAGCAGTGCCGGGGGCAGGTCTAATGAAAAACTGTTTTTT. The chain links TRBV25-1 to TRBJ1-4; a possible D gene is TRBD1 (6 bases). The CDR3 has 15 residues. The germline V gene encodes CDR1 MGHDK and CDR2 SYGVNS. Trimming left V 4 bases short and J 3 bases short, with 12 bases between.